This TCR beta chain was sequenced in a study of early T cells in non-severe SARS-CoV-2 infection. Looking at the study overall: Sequencing targeted bulk RNA from unsorted whole blood, leaving chains unpaired.

To note about this clonotype: What it binds is unknown.

The CDR3 loop spans 12 amino acids. Per the germline V gene, CDR1 is SQVTM and CDR2 is ANQGSEA. Germline trimming cut 6 bases from V and 2 bases from J; bases unmatched to any gene: 0. Findings of the study overall: Matching against VDJdb likely underestimated virus-specific expansions, favoring anti-spike CD8.

Unique molecular identifier tags were affixed to discrete cDNA molecules. TCRdb called the 5' RACE reads again in MiXCR, with one record for every CDR3 protein. In the table there are around 76,000 distinct CDR3 sequences, 10% to 15% of which are singletons. This receptor was taken from an adult who was a healthcare worker with PCR-confirmed SARS-CoV-2 infection or an uninfected control (not recorded which). The sample taken for sequencing was whole blood. The chain has TRBV29-1 and TRBJ1-2; 10 nucleotides match TRBD1. This chain's CDR3 is CSVGQGNYGYTF. The CDR3 region has the DNA TGCAGCGTGGGACAGGGGAACTATGGCTACACCTTC.